This T cell receptor beta chain was sequenced during a study of OX40 agonist ivuxolimab in advanced cancers. Study context: Patient treatment consisted of intravenous ivuxolimab administration every 2 weeks at 0.01 to 10 mg/kg. Two patients with cutaneous melanoma and one with hepatocellular carcinoma, three in total, showed partial responses.

This table comes from immunoSEQ multiplex PCR, and its TCRdb copy is limited to in-frame clones, with some not included. The sample has roughly 40,000 clones, roughly four fifths seen once. Concerning this clone itself: Its matching antigen is unknown.

Study conclusions and caveats: The study observed clonal expansion of CD4+ and CD8+ blood T cells by week 6 at 0.1 to 3.0 mg/kg. Expanded clones belonging to CD8+ T cells outnumbered, on average, those of CD4+.

Specimen: CD4+ or CD8+ T cells sorted from blood, collected in a trial of the OX40 agonist ivuxolimab. The clonotype was recovered from an adult with an advanced solid tumor such as melanoma, head and neck, liver or kidney cancer.

The CDR3 coding sequence is TGCGCCAGCAGCACCGGACAGGTCCCGGTGGGAGAGACCCAGTACTTC. Translated, it gives CASSTGQVPVGETQYF. The chain recombines TRBV5-1 with TRBJ2-5, with TRBD1 matching 7 bases. Trimming at V came to 4 bases and at J to 4 bases, leaving 13 bases not matched to a gene. CDR3 length: 16 residues. Germline V gene data show CDR1 as SGHRS and CDR2 as YFSETQ.